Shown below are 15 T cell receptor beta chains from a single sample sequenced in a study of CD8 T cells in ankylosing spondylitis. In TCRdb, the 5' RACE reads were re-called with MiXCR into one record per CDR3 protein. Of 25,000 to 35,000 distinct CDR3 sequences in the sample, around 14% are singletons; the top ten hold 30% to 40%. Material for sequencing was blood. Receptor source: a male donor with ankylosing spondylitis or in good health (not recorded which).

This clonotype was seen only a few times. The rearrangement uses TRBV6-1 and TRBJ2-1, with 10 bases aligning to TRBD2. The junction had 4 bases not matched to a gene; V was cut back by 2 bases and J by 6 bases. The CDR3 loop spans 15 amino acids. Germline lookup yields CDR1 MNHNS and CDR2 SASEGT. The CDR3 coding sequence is TGTGCCAGCAGTGAAAGAACTAGCGGGATCAATGAGCAGTTCTTC. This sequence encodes CASSERTSGINEQFF.

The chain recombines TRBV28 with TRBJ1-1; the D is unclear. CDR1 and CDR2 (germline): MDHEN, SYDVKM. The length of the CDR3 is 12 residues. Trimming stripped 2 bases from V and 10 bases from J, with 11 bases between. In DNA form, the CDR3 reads TGTGCCAGCAGTTTAAAGGGTATTGGAGCTTTCTTT. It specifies CASSLKGIGAFF.

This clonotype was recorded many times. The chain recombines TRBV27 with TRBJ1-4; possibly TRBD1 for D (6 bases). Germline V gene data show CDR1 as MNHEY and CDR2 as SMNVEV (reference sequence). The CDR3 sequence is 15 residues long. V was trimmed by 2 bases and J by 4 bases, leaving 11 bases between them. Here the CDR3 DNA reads TGTGCCAGCAGTTTAATTGGGGGCTATAATGAAAAACTGTTTTTT. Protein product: CASSLIGGYNEKLFF.

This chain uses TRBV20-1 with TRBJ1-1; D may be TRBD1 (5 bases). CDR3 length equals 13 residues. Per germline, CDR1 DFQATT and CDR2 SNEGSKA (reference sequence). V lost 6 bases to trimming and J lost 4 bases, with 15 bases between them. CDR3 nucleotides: TGCAGTGCCCTCTTTGGGGGAGCCACTGAAGCTTTCTTT. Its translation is CSALFGGATEAFF.

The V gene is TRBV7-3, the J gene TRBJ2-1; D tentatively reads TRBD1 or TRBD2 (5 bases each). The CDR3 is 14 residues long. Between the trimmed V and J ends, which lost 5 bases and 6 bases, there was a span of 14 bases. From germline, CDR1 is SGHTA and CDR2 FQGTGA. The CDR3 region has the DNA TGTGCCAGCAGCCCCGGGGCGCGAGGCAATGAGCAGTTCTTC. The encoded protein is CASSPGARGNEQFF.

The CDR3 loop reads CASSFYGTQYF. CDR3 nucleotides: TGTGCCAGCAGTTTTTATGGAACCCAGTACTTC. The chain links TRBV27 to TRBJ2-5; unclear D gene. V lost 3 bases to trimming and J lost 8 bases, with 7 bases between them. Per the germline V gene, CDR1 is MNHEY and CDR2 is SMNVEV (reference sequence). The CDR3 is 11 amino acids.

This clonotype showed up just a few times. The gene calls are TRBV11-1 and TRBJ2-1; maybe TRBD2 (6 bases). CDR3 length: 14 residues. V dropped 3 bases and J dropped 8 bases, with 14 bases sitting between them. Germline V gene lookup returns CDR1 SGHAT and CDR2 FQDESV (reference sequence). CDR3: CASSLAGSGDEQFF. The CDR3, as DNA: TGTGCCAGCAGCTTGGCAGGGTCGGGGGATGAGCAGTTCTTC.

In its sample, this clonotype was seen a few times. The CDR3 reads CASSLVPGAGSYNEQFF. In DNA form, the CDR3 reads TGCGCCAGCAGCTTGGTTCCAGGGGCGGGATCCTACAATGAGCAGTTCTTC. J is TRBJ2-1 and V is TRBV5-1; TRBD1 or TRBD2 may be the D gene (6 bases each). CDR1 and CDR2 from the germline V gene are SGHRS and YFSETQ. The CDR3 has 17 residues. V was shortened by 0 bases and J by 1 base, with 14 bases between the two germline ends.

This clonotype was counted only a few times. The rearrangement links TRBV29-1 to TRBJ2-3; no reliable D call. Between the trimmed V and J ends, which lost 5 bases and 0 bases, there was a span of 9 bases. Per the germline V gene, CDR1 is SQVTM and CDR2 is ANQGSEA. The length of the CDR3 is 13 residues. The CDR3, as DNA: TGCAGCGTTCGGGTTCGCAGCACAGATACGCAGTATTTT. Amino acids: CSVRVRSTDTQYF.

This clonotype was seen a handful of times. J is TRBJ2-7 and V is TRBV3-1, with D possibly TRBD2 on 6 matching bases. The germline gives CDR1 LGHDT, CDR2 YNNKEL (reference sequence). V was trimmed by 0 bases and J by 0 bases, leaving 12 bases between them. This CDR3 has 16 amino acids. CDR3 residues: CASSQDLASASYEQYF. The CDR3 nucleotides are TGTGCCAGCAGCCAAGATTTGGCTAGCGCCTCCTACGAGCAGTACTTC.

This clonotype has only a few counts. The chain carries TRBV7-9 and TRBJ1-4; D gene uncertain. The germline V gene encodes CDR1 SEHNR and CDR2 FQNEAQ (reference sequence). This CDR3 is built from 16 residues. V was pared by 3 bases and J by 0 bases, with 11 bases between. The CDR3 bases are TGTGCCAGCAGCTTCCCGGTATCGGCAACTAATGAAAAACTGTTTTTT. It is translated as CASSFPVSATNEKLFF.

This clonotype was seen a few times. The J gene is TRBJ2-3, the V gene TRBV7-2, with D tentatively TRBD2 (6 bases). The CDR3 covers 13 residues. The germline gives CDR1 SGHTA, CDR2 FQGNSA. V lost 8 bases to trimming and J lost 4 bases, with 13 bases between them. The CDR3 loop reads CASGRGGADTQYF. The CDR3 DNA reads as TGTGCCAGCGGGCGGGGCGGCGCAGATACGCAGTATTTT.

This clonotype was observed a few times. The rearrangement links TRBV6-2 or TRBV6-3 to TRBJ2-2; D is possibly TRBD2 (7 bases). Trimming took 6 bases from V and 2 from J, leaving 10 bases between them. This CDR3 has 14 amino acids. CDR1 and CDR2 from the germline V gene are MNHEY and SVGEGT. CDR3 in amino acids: CASRRGGNTGELFF. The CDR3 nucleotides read TGTGCCAGCAGAAGGGGGGGAAACACCGGGGAGCTGTTTTTT.

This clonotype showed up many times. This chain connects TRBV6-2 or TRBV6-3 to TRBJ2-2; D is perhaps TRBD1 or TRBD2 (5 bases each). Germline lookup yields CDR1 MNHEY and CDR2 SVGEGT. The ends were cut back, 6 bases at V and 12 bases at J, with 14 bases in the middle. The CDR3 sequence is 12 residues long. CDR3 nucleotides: TGTGCCAGCAGCCCCGGTGGGGGAAAGCTGTTTTTT. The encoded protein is CASSPGGGKLFF.

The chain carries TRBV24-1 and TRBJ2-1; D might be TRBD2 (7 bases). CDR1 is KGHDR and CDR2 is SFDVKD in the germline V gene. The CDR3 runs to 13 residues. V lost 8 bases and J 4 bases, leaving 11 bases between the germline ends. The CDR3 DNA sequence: TGTGCCACCAAGGGGGGGGGTTACAATGAGCAGTTCTTC. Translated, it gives CATKGGGYNEQFF.